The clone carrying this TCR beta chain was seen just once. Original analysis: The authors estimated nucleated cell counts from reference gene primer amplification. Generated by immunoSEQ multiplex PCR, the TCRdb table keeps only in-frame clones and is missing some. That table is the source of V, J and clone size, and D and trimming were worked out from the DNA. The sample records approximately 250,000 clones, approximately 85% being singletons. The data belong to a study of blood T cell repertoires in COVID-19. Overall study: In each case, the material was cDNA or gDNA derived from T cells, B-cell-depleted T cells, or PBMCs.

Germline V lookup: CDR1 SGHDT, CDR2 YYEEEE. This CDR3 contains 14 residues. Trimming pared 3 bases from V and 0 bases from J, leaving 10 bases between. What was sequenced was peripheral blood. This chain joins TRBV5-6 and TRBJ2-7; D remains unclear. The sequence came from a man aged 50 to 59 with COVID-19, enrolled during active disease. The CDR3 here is CASSSPSYSYEQYF. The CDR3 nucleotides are TGTGCCAGCAGCTCCCCTTCGTACTCCTACGAGCAGTACTTC.